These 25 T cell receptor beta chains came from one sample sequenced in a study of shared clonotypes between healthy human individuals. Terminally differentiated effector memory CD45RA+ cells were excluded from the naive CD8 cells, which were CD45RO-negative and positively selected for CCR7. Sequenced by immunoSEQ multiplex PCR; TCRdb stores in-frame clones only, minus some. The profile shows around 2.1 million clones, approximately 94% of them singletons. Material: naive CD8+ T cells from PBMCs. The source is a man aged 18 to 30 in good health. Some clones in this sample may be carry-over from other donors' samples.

The CDR3 nucleotides read TGTGCCATCAGTGAAGCGGGACGGATCTATGGCTACACCTTC. Translated: CAISEAGRIYGYTF. The V call is TRBV10-3, the J call TRBJ1-2; TRBD1 might be the D (5 bases). Germline CDR1 ENHRY, CDR2 SYGVKD. This CDR3 has 14 amino acids. V was clipped by 3 bases and J by 4 bases, with 12 bases between them.

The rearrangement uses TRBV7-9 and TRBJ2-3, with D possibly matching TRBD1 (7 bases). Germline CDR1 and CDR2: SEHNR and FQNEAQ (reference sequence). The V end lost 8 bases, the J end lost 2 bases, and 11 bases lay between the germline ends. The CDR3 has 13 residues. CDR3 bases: TGTGCCAGCGCAGGGGGGTACACAGATACGCAGTATTTT. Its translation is CASAGGYTDTQYF.

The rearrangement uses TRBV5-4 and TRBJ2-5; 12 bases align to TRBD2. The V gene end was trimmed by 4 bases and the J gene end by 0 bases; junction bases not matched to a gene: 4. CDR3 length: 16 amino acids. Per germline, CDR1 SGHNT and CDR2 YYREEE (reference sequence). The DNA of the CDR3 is TGTGCCAGCAGCCGCACTAGCGGGGGGTACCAAGAGACCCAGTACTTC. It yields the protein CASSRTSGGYQETQYF.

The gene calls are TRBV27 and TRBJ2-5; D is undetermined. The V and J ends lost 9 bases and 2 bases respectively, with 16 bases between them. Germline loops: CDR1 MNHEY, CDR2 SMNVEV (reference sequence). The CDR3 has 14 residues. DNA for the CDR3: TGTGCCAGTTCAAGTATTCCCCGACAAGAGACCCAGTACTTC. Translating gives CASSSIPRQETQYF.

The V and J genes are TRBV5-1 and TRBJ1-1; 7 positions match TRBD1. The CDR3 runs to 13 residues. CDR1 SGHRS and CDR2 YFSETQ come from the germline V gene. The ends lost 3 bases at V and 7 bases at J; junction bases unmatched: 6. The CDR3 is CASSSDRANEAFF. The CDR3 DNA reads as TGCGCCAGCAGCTCTGACAGGGCTAATGAAGCTTTCTTT.

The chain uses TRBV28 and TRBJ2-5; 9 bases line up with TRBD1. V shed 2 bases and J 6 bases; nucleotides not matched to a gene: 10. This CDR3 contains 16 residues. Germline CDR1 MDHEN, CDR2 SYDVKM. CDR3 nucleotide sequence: TGTGCCAGCAGTTTAGGGCCGGGACAGGGTATGAAGACCCAGTACTTC. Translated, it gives CASSLGPGQGMKTQYF.

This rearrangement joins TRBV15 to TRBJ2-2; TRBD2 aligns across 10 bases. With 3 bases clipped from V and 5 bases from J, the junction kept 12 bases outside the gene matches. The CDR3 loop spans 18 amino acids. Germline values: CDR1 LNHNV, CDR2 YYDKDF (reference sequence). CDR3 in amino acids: CATSSVGLAGEATGELFF. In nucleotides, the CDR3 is TGTGCCACCAGCAGCGTGGGGCTAGCGGGGGAAGCGACCGGGGAGCTGTTTTTT.

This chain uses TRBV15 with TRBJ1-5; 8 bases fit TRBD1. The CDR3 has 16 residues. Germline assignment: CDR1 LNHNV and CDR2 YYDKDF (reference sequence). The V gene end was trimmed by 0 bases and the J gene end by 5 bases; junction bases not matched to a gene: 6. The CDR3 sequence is CATSREPGGTYQPQHF. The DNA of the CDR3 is TGTGCCACCAGCAGAGAGCCAGGGGGCACGTATCAGCCCCAGCATTTT. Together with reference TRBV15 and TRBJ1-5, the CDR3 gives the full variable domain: DAMVIQNPRYQVTQFGKPVTLSCSQTLNHNVMYWYQQKSSQAPKLLFHYYDKDFNNEADTPDNFQSRRPNTSFCFLDIRSPGLGDTAMYLCATSREPGGTYQPQHFGDGTRLSIL.

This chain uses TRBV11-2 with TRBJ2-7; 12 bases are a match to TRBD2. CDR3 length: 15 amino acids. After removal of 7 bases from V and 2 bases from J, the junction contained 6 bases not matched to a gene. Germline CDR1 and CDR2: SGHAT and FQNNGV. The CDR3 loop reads CASTGLAGLTYEQYF. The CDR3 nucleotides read TGTGCCAGCACGGGACTAGCGGGCCTCACCTACGAGCAGTACTTC.

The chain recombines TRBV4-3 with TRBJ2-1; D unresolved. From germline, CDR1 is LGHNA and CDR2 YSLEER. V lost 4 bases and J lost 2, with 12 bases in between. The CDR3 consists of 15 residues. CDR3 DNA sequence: TGCGCCAGCAGCCCACACTCCCTCGCCTACAATGAGCAGTTCTTC. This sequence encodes CASSPHSLAYNEQFF.

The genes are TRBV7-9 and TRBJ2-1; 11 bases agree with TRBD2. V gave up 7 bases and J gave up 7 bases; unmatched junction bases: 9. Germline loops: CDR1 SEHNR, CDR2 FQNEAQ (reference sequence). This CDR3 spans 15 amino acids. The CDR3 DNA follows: TGTGCCAGCATTCAGGTAGCGGGAGGGTTTAATGAGCAGTTCTTC. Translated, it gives CASIQVAGGFNEQFF.

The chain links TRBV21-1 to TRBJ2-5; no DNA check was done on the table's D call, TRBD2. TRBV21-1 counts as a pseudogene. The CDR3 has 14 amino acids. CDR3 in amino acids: CASSKVIYQETQYF. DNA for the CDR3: TGTGCCAGCAGCAAAGTAATTTACCAAGAGACCCAGTACTTC.

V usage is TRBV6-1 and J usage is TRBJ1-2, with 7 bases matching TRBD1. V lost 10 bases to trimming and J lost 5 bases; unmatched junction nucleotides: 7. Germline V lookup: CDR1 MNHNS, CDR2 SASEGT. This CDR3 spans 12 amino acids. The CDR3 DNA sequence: TGTGCCACACAACCGGGACAGTATGGCTACACCTTC. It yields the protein CATQPGQYGYTF.

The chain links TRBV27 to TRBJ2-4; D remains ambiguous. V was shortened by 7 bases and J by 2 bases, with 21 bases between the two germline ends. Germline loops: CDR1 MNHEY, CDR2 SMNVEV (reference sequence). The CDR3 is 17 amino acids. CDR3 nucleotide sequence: TGTGCCAGCAAACCCGCACTGGGGTTCTATCCCAAAAACATTCAGTACTTC. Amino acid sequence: CASKPALGFYPKNIQYF.

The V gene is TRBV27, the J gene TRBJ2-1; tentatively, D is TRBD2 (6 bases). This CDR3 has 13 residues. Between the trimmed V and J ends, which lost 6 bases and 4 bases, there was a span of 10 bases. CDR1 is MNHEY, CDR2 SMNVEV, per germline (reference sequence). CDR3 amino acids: CASSRLGYNEQFF. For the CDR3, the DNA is TGTGCCAGCAGCCGACTAGGATACAATGAGCAGTTCTTC.

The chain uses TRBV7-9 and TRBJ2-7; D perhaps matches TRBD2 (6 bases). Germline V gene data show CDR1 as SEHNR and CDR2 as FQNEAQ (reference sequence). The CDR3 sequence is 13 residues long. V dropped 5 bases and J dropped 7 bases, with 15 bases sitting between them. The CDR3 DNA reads TGTGCCAGCAGCCTCGGAGGGACGGGGGAGCAGTACTTC. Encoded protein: CASSLGGTGEQYF.

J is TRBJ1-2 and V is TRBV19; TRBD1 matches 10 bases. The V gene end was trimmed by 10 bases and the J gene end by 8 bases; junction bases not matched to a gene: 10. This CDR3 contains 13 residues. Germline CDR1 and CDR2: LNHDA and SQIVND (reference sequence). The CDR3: CATTDRGVMGYTF. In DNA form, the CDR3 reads TGTGCCACAACGGACAGGGGGGTTATGGGCTACACCTTC.

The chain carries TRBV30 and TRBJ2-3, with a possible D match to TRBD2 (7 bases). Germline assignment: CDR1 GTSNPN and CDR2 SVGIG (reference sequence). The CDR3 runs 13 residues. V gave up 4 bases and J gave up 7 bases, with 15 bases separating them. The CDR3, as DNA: TGTGCCTGGAACGCGGGGGCAGGGAATACGCAGTATTTT. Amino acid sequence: CAWNAGAGNTQYF.

CDR3 amino acids: CASSLRSGHEQFF. The CDR3 DNA reads as TGTGCCAGCAGTTTGAGAAGCGGTCATGAGCAGTTCTTC. The chain has TRBV27 and TRBJ2-1; tentatively, D is TRBD2 (5 bases). The CDR3 spans 13 residues. V dropped 3 bases and J dropped 8 bases, with 11 bases sitting between them. Per the germline V gene, CDR1 is MNHEY and CDR2 is SMNVEV (reference sequence).

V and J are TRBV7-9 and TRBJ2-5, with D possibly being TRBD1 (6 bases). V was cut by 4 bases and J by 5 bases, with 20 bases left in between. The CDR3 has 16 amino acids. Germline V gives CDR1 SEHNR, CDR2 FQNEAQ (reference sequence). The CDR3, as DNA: TGTGCCAGCAGCTACGGACGGACAGAGATAGACGAGACCCAGTACTTC. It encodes CASSYGRTEIDETQYF.

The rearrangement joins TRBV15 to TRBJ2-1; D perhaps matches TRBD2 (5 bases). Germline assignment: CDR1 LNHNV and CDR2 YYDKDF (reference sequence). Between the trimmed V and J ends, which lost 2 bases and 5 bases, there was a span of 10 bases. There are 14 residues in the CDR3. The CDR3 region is CATSRTSLDNEQFF. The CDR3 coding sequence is TGTGCCACCAGCAGAACCTCACTAGACAATGAGCAGTTCTTC.

The CDR3 region is CASSLGGQPSSYEQYF. CDR3 DNA: TGTGCCAGCAGCTTAGGAGGTCAGCCGAGCTCCTACGAGCAGTACTTC. The gene calls are TRBV13 and TRBJ2-7; D remains unclear. Between the trimmed V and J ends, which lost 0 bases and 0 bases, there was a span of 12 bases. This CDR3 spans 16 amino acids. The V gene's germline CDR1 is PRHDT and CDR2 FYEKMQ (reference sequence).

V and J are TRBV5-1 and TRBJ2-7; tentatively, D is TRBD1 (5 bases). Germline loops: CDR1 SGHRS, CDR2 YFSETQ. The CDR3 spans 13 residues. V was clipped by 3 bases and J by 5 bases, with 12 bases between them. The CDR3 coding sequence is TGCGCCAGCAGCTACTCCCAGGGAAACGAGCAGTACTTC. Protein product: CASSYSQGNEQYF.

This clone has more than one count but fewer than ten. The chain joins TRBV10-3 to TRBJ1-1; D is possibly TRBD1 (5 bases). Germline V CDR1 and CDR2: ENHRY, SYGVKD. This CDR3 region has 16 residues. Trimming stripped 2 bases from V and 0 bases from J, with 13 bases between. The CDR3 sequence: CAISEGTEALNTEAFF. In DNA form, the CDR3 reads TGTGCCATCAGTGAGGGGACGGAGGCATTGAACACTGAAGCTTTCTTT.

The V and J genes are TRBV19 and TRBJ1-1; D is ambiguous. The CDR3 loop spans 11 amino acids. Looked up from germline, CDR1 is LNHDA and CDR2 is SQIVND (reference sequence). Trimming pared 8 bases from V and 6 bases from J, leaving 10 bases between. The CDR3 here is CASSPGPEAFF. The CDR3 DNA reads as TGTGCCAGTTCCCCCGGCCCTGAAGCTTTCTTT. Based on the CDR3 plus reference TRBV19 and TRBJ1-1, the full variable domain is DGGITQSPKYLFRKEGQNVTLSCEQNLNHDAMYWYRQDPGQGLRLIYYSQIVNDFQKGDIAEGYSVSREKKESFPLTVTSAQKNPTAFYLCASSPGPEAFFGQGTRLTVV.